The 5 T cell receptor beta chains below were found in one sample sequenced in a study of T cells after yellow fever vaccination. MiXCR was run by TCRdb on the 5' RACE reads, yielding one entry per CDR3 protein. The sample comprises 250,000 to 300,000 distinct CDR3 sequences, roughly 9% of which are singletons, and 3% to 3.5% rests with the top ten. Source: CD4+ T cells sorted from PBMCs, taken 5 days after the yellow fever booster vaccination. These receptors originate from a man aged 18 to 29 who received the YFV17D yellow fever vaccine.

This clonotype has at least ten counts. The V and J genes are TRBV5-1 and TRBJ2-1; D is perhaps TRBD1 or TRBD2 (5 bases each). The CDR3 extends over 14 amino acids. Germline V gene data show CDR1 as SGHRS and CDR2 as YFSETQ. Trimming pared 1 base from V and 5 bases from J, leaving 10 bases between. CDR3 in amino acids: CASSLIGAHNEQFF. Written as DNA, the CDR3 is TGCGCCAGCAGCTTGATCGGGGCTCACAATGAGCAGTTCTTC.

This clonotype has a handful of counts. CDR3 region: CASSLGPLMDEKLFF. CDR3 nucleotides: TGCGCCAGCAGCTTGGGTCCCTTAATGGATGAAAAACTGTTTTTT. The rearrangement links TRBV5-1 to TRBJ1-4; D remains unclear. Per the germline V gene, CDR1 is SGHRS and CDR2 is YFSETQ. The CDR3 totals 15 residues. V lost 0 bases, J lost 6 bases, and 12 bases lay in between.

This chain uses TRBV18 with TRBJ2-7; D may be TRBD1 or TRBD2 (5 bases each). Germline V gives CDR1 KGHSH, CDR2 LQKENI. This CDR3 region has 12 residues. Trimming left V 2 bases short and J 7 bases short, with 9 bases between. The CDR3 loop is CASSPTEGEQYF. For the CDR3, the DNA is TGTGCCAGCTCACCAACTGAGGGGGAGCAGTACTTC.

This chain connects TRBV3-1 to TRBJ2-2; perhaps TRBD1 as D (6 bases). Germline V gene data show CDR1 as LGHDT and CDR2 as YNNKEL (reference sequence). Trimming took 4 bases from V and 8 from J, leaving 14 bases between them. CDR3 length: 14 residues. CDR3 bases: TGTGCCAGCAGCCCCTTGGGGGCAGGTGGGGAGCTGTTTTTT. Its protein is CASSPLGAGGELFF.

This chain links TRBV7-2 with TRBJ2-5; TRBD2 might be the D (5 bases). CDR1 and CDR2 from the germline V gene are SGHTA and FQGNSA. V shed 7 bases and J shed 5 bases, with 23 bases lying between them. The CDR3 totals 16 residues. CDR3 nucleotides: TGTGCCAGCACCGGGAAAGGAGATCTCCTAGCCGAGACCCAGTACTTC. Translation gives CASTGKGDLLAETQYF.